This TCR beta chain was identified in a study of shared clonotypes between healthy human individuals. Study in general: Three CD4 naive, three CD4 memory, two CD8 naive and one CD8 memory plate were used per donor.

Replicate PCRs from sorted subsets contained approximately 200 ng DNA, which is around 29,000 T cell genomes. The assay was immunoSEQ multiplex PCR, and TCRdb's table has in-frame clones only and misses some. The sample comprises about 2 million clones, just under 95% of which are singletons, and approximately 1.2% rests with the top ten. Concerning this clone: Its specificity is not known.

Overall study findings and caveats: Estimated clonotype richness was generally higher in naive than memory subsets. Against clonotypes common to all four donors, non-shared ones had lower generation probabilities.

As defined, naive CD8 cells were CD45RO-negative and positively selected for CCR7, with terminally differentiated effector memory CD45RA+ cells excluded. The J segment lost 2 bases and the V segment lost 2 bases, leaving 4 bases of the junction unmatched. Germline loops: CDR1 MGHRA, CDR2 YSYEKL. The CDR3 totals 17 residues. This chain links TRBV4-1 with TRBJ2-6; TRBD1 matches at 9 bases. Input material: naive CD8+ T cells sorted from blood. The sequence derives from a man between 18 and 29 years old in good health. CDR3 amino acids: CASSQLQGAAGANVLTF. CDR3 bases: TGCGCCAGCAGCCAACTACAGGGGGCGGCTGGGGCCAACGTCCTGACTTTC.